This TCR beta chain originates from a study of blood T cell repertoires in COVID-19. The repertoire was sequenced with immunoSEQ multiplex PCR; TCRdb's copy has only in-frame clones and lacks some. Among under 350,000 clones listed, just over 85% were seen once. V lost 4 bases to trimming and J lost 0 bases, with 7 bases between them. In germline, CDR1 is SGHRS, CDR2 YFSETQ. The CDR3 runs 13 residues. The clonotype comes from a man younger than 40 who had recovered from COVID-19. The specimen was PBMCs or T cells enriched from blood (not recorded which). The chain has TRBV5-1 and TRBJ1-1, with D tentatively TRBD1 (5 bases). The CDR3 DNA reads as TGCGCCAGCAGCCGGGGGGTGAACACTGAAGCTTTCTTT. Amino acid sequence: CASSRGVNTEAFF.